In this sample, the clone carrying this TCR beta chain turned up a few times. What it binds is unknown. Peripheral blood genomic DNA, not sorted cells or RNA, was the template. Multiplex touch-down PCR with TRB-A/B primers amplified rearranged V-D-J TRB sequences. TCRdb reanalysed the multiplex PCR reads using MiXCR and keeps one entry per CDR3 protein. Among over 6,500 distinct CDR3 sequences listed, 53% were seen once. After removal of 6 bases from V and 3 bases from J, the junction contained 10 bases not matched to a gene. The V gene's germline CDR1 is MNHEY and CDR2 SMNVEV (reference sequence). CDR3 size: 15 residues. The data are from a study of T cell repertoires in aging, cancer and after chemotherapy. Findings and caveats of the study: Compared with age-matched healthy donors, untreated hematological or solid cancer patients showed higher blood TCR clonality. In each cancer cohort, median generation probability increased across chemotherapy, suggesting thymic output rebounded.

The chain carries TRBV27 and TRBJ2-7; 8 bases are a match to TRBD2. The sequenced sample was blood. This receptor was identified in a human donor with a solid tumor. The DNA of the CDR3 is TGTGCCAGCAGCAGAGCGGGCGGGAGGTTCTACGAGCAGTACTTC. Translated: CASSRAGGRFYEQYF.